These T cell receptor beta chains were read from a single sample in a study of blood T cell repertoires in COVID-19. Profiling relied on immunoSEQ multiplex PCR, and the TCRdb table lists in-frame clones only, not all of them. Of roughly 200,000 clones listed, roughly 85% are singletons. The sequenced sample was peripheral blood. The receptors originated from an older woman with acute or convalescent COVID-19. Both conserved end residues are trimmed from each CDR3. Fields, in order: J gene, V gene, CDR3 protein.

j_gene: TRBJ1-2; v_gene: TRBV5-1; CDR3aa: ASSFGQGYGYT
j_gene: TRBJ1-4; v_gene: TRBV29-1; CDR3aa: SVGQGAGEKLF
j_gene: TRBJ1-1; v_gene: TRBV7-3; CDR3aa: ASSPTGRVAEAF
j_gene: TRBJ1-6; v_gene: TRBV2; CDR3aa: ASLLAPANSPLH
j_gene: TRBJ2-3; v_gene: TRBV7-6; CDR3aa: ASSLVGLGVVDTQY
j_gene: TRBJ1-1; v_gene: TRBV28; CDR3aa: ASRHPPEDAGGINTEAF
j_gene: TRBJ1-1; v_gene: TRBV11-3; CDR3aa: ASSLQGADTEAF
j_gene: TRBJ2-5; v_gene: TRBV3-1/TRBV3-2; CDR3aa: ASSQGGTSGRNGETQY
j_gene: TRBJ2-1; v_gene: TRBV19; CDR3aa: ASSIDGTSDNEQF
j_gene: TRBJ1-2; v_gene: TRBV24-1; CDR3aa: ATSDRFEEGYT
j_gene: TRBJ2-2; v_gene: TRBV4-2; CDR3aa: ASSISSADTGELF
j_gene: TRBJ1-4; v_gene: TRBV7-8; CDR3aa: ASSSGQGWTSTNEKLF
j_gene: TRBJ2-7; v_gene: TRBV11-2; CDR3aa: ASSLTISYEQY
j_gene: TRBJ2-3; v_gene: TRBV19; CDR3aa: ASGTGTTDTQY
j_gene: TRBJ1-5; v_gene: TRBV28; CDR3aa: ASSRNRGQQPQH
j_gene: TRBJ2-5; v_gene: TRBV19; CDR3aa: ASSRTSGKETQY
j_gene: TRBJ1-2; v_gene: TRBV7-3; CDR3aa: ASSLEGGYGYT
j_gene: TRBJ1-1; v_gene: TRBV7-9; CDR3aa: ASSLGDRGRNTEAF
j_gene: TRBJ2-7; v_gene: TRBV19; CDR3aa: ASSTSTDYEQY
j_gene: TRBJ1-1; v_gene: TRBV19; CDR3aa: ASSIAGRGAEAF
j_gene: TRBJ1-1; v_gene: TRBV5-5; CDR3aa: ASSLFSGRVAEAF
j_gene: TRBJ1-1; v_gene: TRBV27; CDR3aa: ASKSRSGTTEAF
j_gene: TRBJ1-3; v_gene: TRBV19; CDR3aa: ASSITPGGRRSGNTIY
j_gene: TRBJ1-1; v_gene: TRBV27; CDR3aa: ASSLMGALTEAF
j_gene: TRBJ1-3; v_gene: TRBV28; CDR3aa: ASRPRRDTIY
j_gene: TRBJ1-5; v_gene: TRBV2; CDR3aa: ASSPDRGRNQPQH
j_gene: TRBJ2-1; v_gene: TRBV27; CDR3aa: ASSSPPGEQF
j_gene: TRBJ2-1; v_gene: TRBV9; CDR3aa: ASSVVPSGRNNEQF
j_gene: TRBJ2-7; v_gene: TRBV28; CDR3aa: ASSFSAFGEAY
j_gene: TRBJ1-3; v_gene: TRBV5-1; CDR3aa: ASSLVASGNTIY
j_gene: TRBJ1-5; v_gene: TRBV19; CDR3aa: ASRAETQLH
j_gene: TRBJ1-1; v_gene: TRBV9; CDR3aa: ASSVSGGGTEAF
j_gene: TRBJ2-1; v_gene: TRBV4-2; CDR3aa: ASSQSSGEGLRSEQF
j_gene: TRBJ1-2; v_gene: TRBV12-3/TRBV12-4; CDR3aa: ASTQVPHYGYT
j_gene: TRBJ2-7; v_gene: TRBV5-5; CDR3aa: ASSSWGTDAYEQY
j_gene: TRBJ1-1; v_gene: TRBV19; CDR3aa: ASSPTGGSNTEAF
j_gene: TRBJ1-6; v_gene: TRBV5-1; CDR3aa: ASSLGQGPGSPLH